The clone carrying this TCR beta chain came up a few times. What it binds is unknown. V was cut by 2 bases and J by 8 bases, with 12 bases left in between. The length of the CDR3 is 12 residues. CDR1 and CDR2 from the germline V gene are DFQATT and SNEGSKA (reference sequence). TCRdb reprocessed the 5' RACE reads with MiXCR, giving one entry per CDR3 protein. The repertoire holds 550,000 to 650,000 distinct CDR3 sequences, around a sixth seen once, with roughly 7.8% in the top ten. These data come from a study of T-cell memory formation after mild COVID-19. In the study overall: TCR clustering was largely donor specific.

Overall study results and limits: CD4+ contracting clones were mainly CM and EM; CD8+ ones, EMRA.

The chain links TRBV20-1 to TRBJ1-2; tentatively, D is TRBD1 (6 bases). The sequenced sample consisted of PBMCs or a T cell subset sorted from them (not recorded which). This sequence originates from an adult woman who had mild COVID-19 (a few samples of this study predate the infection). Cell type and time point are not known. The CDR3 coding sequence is TGCAGTGCTAGACCGGGACAAGGGGGCTACACCTTC. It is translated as CSARPGQGGYTF.